This record looks at one T cell receptor beta chain sequence and its context. Its target is unknown. This entry is derived from a study of T cell responses to AZD1222 COVID-19 vaccine. Whole-study findings and limits: Just six people given AZD1222 tested seropositive at baseline. Across the whole spike, CD4 TCRs peaked at regions 160-218 and 743-854. Close to half of spike-specific TCRs reportedly recognize unmutated variant regions. White British people made up most donors, females outnumbered males, and clonal diversity was possibly underestimated.

Generated by immunoSEQ multiplex PCR, the TCRdb table keeps only in-frame clones and is missing some. The sample yields tens of thousands of clones, 85% to 90% seen once. Trimming took 6 bases from V and 2 from J, leaving 14 bases between them. Germline CDR1 is MNHEY and CDR2 is SVGAGI. The CDR3 spans 14 residues. V usage is TRBV6-5 and J usage is TRBJ2-7; possibly TRBD2 for D (5 bases). The specimen comprised peripheral blood, sampled on day 0 of AZD1222 vaccination. This TCR derives from an adult in good health. The CDR3 region has the DNA TGTGCCAGCAGATCTCTAGCTGAGGCCTACGAGCAGTACTTC. Residues: CASRSLAEAYEQYF.